What follows is one T cell receptor (beta chain) and its context. Library construction for TCR beta used iRepertoire HTBI primers and Arm-PCR of CDR3 regions. Each CDR3 protein gets one entry after TCRdb re-called the multiplex PCR reads with MiXCR. This table has about 560,000 distinct CDR3 sequences, about 16% appearing once. Documented time point: newly diagnosed GD, antithyroid drugs for less than 3 months. RNA from PBMCs was the source of the TCR library. The sample is drawn from a study of regulatory T cells in long-lasting Graves disease. The sample was also reused in another study, on T cells in Graves' hyperthyroidism and ophthalmopathy. As that report states: During a first-round RT-PCR of the TCR CDR3, the HTBI primer set was used.

The receptor was derived from a man aged 18 to 30 with Graves disease. The sequences come from peripheral blood mononuclear cells (PBMCs), collected at new diagnosis, from a patient treated with antithyroid drugs.

The CDR3 nucleotides are TGCGCCAGCAGCTCGGTCGACAGGGGTGAGCAGTTCTTC. This codes for CASSSVDRGEQFF. V usage is TRBV5-1 and J usage is TRBJ2-1; 8 positions match TRBD1. Germline V gene lookup returns CDR1 SGHRS and CDR2 YFSETQ. Losses at the gene ends were 3 bases for V and 9 bases for J; bases not matched to a gene: 5. The CDR3 is made up of 13 amino acids. The full variable domain, rest sourced from reference TRBV5-1 and TRBJ2-1, is KAGVTQTPRYLIKTRGQQVTLSCSPISGHRSVSWYQQTPGQGLQFLFEYFSETQRNKGNFPGRFSGRQFSNSRSEMNVSTLELGDSALYLCASSSVDRGEQFFGPGTRLTVL.